This TCR beta chain comes out of a study of T cell responses to AZD1222 COVID-19 vaccine (dated by TCRdb to the early 2020s). With respect to the entire study: AZD1222 recipients given second doses at about 4 weeks or at about 12 weeks were pooled, since spike-specific TCR depth and breadth were not found to differ between the two schedules. TCR sequencing was performed for roughly 250 trial participants, of whom some 200 were given two doses of AZD1222 and approximately 25 were given two doses of MenACWY control vaccine. Trial participants were enrolled by age into 18-55, 56-69 and 70-plus year subgroups, with 148, 28 and 57 TCR-sequenced participants respectively. The paper as a whole reports these results and caveats: Participants were mostly white British, with more females than males. The authors suggested clonal diversity may have been underestimated. Because no samples from the day 14 peak response were available, repertoires could be characterized only after the peak T cell response. Epitopes outside the regions mutated in the B.1.351 and B.1.1.7 variants were reportedly recognized by nearly half of the unique spike-specific TCRs. Conclusions about previously exposed vaccinees are limited, since just a handful of AZD1222 recipients were seropositive for SARS-CoV-2 at baseline. After two AZD1222 doses, both the breadth and the depth of spike-specific TCRs were significantly higher than at day 0 and than in MenACWY recipients. The 56-69-year group was small, and its depth increase did not reach significance, likely because of low power. The vaccine-associated CD4 TCRs covered the entire spike protein, and the dominant responses fell in regions 160-218 and 743-854.

The CDR3 regions of human TCRbeta chains were subjected to immunosequencing. In the original analysis: TCRs in the repertoires were compared against a reference library of SARS-CoV-2-specific TCRs that had been generated with the MIRA antigen-specificity platform. Breadth meant the fraction of unique TCRs that were SARS-CoV-2-associated, whereas depth meant the fraction of total T cells that were SARS-CoV-2-associated. Using the MIRA data, each spike-specific TCR was assigned both to the spike region to which the TCR was reactive and to a CD4 or CD8 class. Log10-transformed breadth and depth values were compared by one-way ANOVA with Sidak's multiple comparisons tests. TCRdb retrieved this table from immuneACCESS and kept in-frame rearrangements only. Not all clones are present; in checked studies, unresolved V genes account for under half, and no reason is known for the remainder. V and J calls and clone size are copied from that table; D and trimming were computed from the DNA. In this sample the table shows around 120,000 clones, under 90% of which occur a single time. Roughly 7.7% of the sample lies in the top ten.

In the paper's terms, the time point label means: baseline before first vaccination. The vaccinee samples were drawn from two UK trials, COV001 and COV002, one of which was a single-blind randomized controlled phase 2/3 trial testing AZD1222 (ChAdOx1 nCoV-19) in healthy adults. For TCRbeta chain sequencing, PBMC samples were collected from trial participants at day 0 and at day 28 after the second dose. Concerning this clone: Its antigen is not yet known. There are no base qualities to consult, and no much larger clone falls within one base.

The source material was peripheral blood, sampled on day 0 of AZD1222 vaccination. The receptor's source is an adult in good health.

The DNA reads as follows: TGTGCCAGTAGTATCGGGACACAGGTTTGGGGGCCCCAGCATTTT. This encodes CASSIGTQVWGPQHF. Recombination joined TRBV19 with TRBJ1-5; TRBD1 is possibly the D segment (6 matching bases). From the cysteine up to the phenylalanine, the CDR3 has a length of 15 residues. Just CDR3 DNA is preserved here, 45 bases in frame from base 1. CDR1 LNHDA and CDR2 SQIVND are derived from the germline V gene (reference sequence). V was cut back by 3 bases and J by 9 bases, leaving a gap of 18 bases between them.